These 22 T cell receptor beta chains came from one sample sequenced in a study of CD8 T cells in ankylosing spondylitis. MiXCR, run by TCRdb on the 5' RACE reads, gives a single entry per CDR3 protein. The sample shows about 130,000 distinct CDR3 sequences, roughly an eighth of them seen only once. The sample consisted of blood, either unsorted or a sorted T cell fraction (not recorded which). These receptors came from a female donor with ankylosing spondylitis or in good health (not recorded which).

In this sample, this clonotype turned up many times. Here the CDR3 DNA reads TGTGCCACCGAGGGACAGGGGCCCTACGAGCAGTACTTC. Translation: CATEGQGPYEQYF. The chain employs TRBV19 and TRBJ2-7; TRBD1 matches at 10 bases. The germline CDR1 and CDR2 sequences are LNHDA and SQIVND (reference sequence). V gave up 10 bases and J gave up 2 bases; unmatched junction bases: 5. The CDR3 runs to 13 residues. The whole variable domain, remainder taken from reference TRBV19 and TRBJ2-7, is DGGITQSPKYLFRKEGQNVTLSCEQNLNHDAMYWYRQDPGQGLRLIYYSQIVNDFQKGDIAEGYSVSREKKESFPLTVTSAQKNPTAFYLCATEGQGPYEQYFGPGTRLTVT.

The sample holds many counts of this clonotype. The genes are TRBV19 and TRBJ1-1; perhaps TRBD1 as D (6 bases). CDR1 LNHDA and CDR2 SQIVND come from the germline V gene (reference sequence). The V and J ends lost 7 bases and 1 base respectively, with 16 bases between them. This CDR3 comprises 15 residues. CDR3 in amino acids: CASILGGASNTEAFF. CDR3 DNA sequence: TGTGCCAGTATCTTGGGGGGGGCCTCGAACACTGAAGCTTTCTTT.

This clonotype was observed a few times. The V call is TRBV5-1, the J call TRBJ2-3; 10 positions match TRBD2. This CDR3 is 16 amino acids long. CDR1 and CDR2 (germline): SGHRS, YFSETQ. The J segment lost 4 bases and the V segment lost 2 bases, leaving 7 bases of the junction unmatched. This chain's CDR3 is CASSFQAGGPADTQYF. DNA of the CDR3: TGCGCCAGCAGCTTCCAAGCGGGGGGGCCAGCAGATACGCAGTATTTT.

This clonotype turned up a few times. V gene TRBV15 combines with J gene TRBJ2-7; D unresolved. Trimming pared 1 base from V and 5 bases from J, leaving 15 bases between. Germline assignment: CDR1 LNHNV and CDR2 YYDKDF (reference sequence). This CDR3 has 15 residues. In DNA form, the CDR3 reads TGTGCCACCAGCAGAGGCCGTCTAACCTTAAACGAGCAGTACTTC. It encodes CATSRGRLTLNEQYF.

This clonotype was seen a few times. One junction end disagrees with the germline gene, perhaps due to a read error. V and J are TRBV3-1 and TRBJ1-5; no definite D call. The CDR3 covers 17 residues. Germline-derived CDR1 and CDR2 are LGHDT and YNNKEL (reference sequence). Here the CDR3 DNA reads TGTGCCAGCTGCCACCAGGTGGTTGGTTCGGGCAGGCAGCCCCAGCATTTT. Protein sequence: CASCHQVVGSGRQPQHF.

The table lists this clonotype with many counts. The V call is TRBV28, the J call TRBJ2-3, with 14 bases identical to TRBD2. CDR1 and CDR2 (germline): MDHEN, SYDVKM. The CDR3 has 15 amino acids. V dropped 5 bases and J dropped 3; count of bases not matched to a gene: 1. In nucleotides, the CDR3 is TGTGCCAGCAGTCGACTAGCGGGGGGGACAGATACGCAGTATTTT. Translation: CASSRLAGGTDTQYF.

This clonotype was observed many times. The rearrangement uses TRBV14 and TRBJ2-1, with 9 nucleotides matching TRBD2. The trim removed 0 bases at V and 2 bases at J, leaving 14 bases unmatched. The CDR3 runs to 20 residues. The germline CDR1 and CDR2 sequences are SGHDN and FVKESK. CDR3 sequence: CASSQDRVRGGPGTYNEQFF. The CDR3 DNA follows: TGTGCCAGCAGCCAAGATCGTGTGCGGGGGGGCCCCGGGACCTACAATGAGCAGTTCTTC.

The chain recombines TRBV18 with TRBJ2-5, with 10 bases identical to TRBD2. After removal of 0 bases from V and 5 bases from J, the junction contained 6 bases not matched to a gene. The CDR3 has 16 residues. Germline values: CDR1 KGHSH, CDR2 LQKENI. In DNA, the CDR3 is TGTGCCAGCTCACCACCTAGCGGGGGGTCATGGGAGACCCAGTACTTC. This sequence encodes CASSPPSGGSWETQYF.

V usage is TRBV11-2 and J usage is TRBJ1-5, with 10 bases matching TRBD1. The germline CDR1 and CDR2 sequences are SGHAT and FQNNGV. CDR3 length equals 13 residues. Trimming cost V 5 bases and J 7 bases; bases outside gene matches: 2. CDR3 sequence reads: CASSGDRGQPQHF. The CDR3 DNA follows: TGTGCCAGCAGCGGGGACAGGGGACAGCCCCAGCATTTT. Supplemented by reference TRBV11-2 and TRBJ1-5, the full variable domain reads EAGVAQSPRYKIIEKRQSVAFWCNPISGHATLYWYQQILGQGPKLLIQFQNNGVVDDSQLPKDRFSAERLKGVDSTLKIQPAKLEDSAVYLCASSGDRGQPQHFGDGTRLSIL.

Ten or more counts support this clonotype. This chain joins TRBV12-3 or TRBV12-4 and TRBJ2-7; tentatively, D is TRBD1 (7 bases). V gave up 5 bases and J gave up 0 bases, with 11 bases separating them. This CDR3 is 14 amino acids long. The CDR3 is CASSPGGSSYEQYF. As DNA, the CDR3 is TGTGCCAGCAGTCCAGGGGGGAGCTCCTACGAGCAGTACTTC.

This clonotype was counted ten times or more. The J gene is TRBJ2-5, the V gene TRBV18, with D tentatively TRBD2 (5 bases). V lost 3 bases to trimming and J lost 4 bases, with 21 bases between them. Germline V gene data show CDR1 as KGHSH and CDR2 as LQKENI. The CDR3 has 17 residues. CDR3 DNA: TGTGCCAGCTCACCTCAACCAAGCGGACGGGTGCGAGAGACCCAGTACTTC. Translation gives CASSPQPSGRVRETQYF.

Ten or more counts support this clonotype. This chain connects TRBV28 to TRBJ1-1; D gene uncertain. The length of the CDR3 is 15 residues. Germline V gives CDR1 MDHEN, CDR2 SYDVKM. The germline V and J ends were trimmed by 8 bases and 0 bases, with 16 bases remaining between them. The CDR3, as DNA: TGTGCCAGCCCCCCCGGGCGGACCTTGAACACTGAAGCTTTCTTT. Amino acids: CASPPGRTLNTEAFF.

At least ten counts were recorded for this clonotype. V gene TRBV20-1 combines with J gene TRBJ2-3; D is perhaps TRBD2 (5 bases). Germline CDR1 reads DFQATT; CDR2 reads SNEGSKA (reference sequence). The CDR3 is made up of 11 amino acids. V was clipped by 7 bases and J by 3 bases, with 8 bases between them. CDR3 sequence: CSVSGTDTQYF. For the CDR3, the DNA is TGCAGTGTGAGCGGTACAGATACGCAGTATTTT.

In its sample, this clonotype was seen many times. The rearrangement links TRBV2 to TRBJ1-5; 10 nucleotides line up with TRBD1. Germline-derived CDR1 and CDR2 are SNHLY and FYNNEI. The length of the CDR3 is 15 residues. The junction had 6 bases not matched to a gene; V was cut back by 3 bases and J by 7 bases. The CDR3 bases are TGTGCCAGCAGTGATTCGGACAGGGGGATGCAGCCCCAGCATTTT. Protein sequence: CASSDSDRGMQPQHF.

Many counts were recorded for this clonotype. V usage is TRBV20-1 and J usage is TRBJ1-1, with TRBD1 matching 7 bases. CDR1 is DFQATT, CDR2 SNEGSKA, per germline (reference sequence). The CDR3 runs to 13 residues. Trimming took 5 bases from V and 7 from J; bases not matched to a gene: 10. The CDR3: CSAQGQPQGEAFF. CDR3 nucleotides: TGCAGTGCTCAGGGACAGCCCCAAGGTGAAGCTTTCTTT.

There are many counts of this clonotype. CDR3 residues: CASSPHEGNEKLFF. In nucleotides, the CDR3 is TGTGCCAGCAGCCCGCACGAGGGGAATGAAAAACTGTTTTTT. The V call is TRBV5-5, the J call TRBJ1-4, with a weak D call TRBD1 (5 bases). The CDR3 contains 14 residues. CDR1 is SGHKS and CDR2 is YYEKEE in the germline V gene (reference sequence). V lost 4 bases and J 5 bases, leaving 12 bases between the germline ends.

The table lists this clonotype with many counts. The chain couples TRBV6-4 to TRBJ1-1; the D gene is possibly TRBD1 (5 bases). V was shortened by 4 bases and J by 11 bases, with 14 bases between the two germline ends. CDR1 and CDR2 from the germline V gene are MRHNA and SNTAGT. The CDR3 is made up of 12 amino acids. CDR3 DNA sequence: TGTGCCAGCAGTGCTGACAGAGCCGACGCTTTCTTT. Translated: CASSADRADAFF.

At least ten counts were recorded for this clonotype. This chain connects TRBV7-9 to TRBJ2-3, with a weak D call TRBD2 (6 bases). The CDR3 length is 13 residues. V was shortened by 0 bases and J by 14 bases, with 15 bases between the two germline ends. The germline V gene has CDR1 SEHNR and CDR2 FQNEAQ (reference sequence). The CDR3, as DNA: TGTGCCAGCAGCTTAGCGGCGGAGGGGTTTGCGTATTTT. As protein: CASSLAAEGFAYF.

Many counts were recorded for this clonotype. This chain links TRBV9 with TRBJ2-5; perhaps TRBD2 as D (5 bases). Germline V CDR1 and CDR2: SGDLS, YYNGEE. This CDR3 contains 13 residues. The V end was cut by 0 bases, the J end by 4 bases, with 7 bases between. CDR3: CASSVGEGETQYF. The CDR3 DNA sequence: TGTGCCAGCAGCGTAGGAGAGGGAGAGACCCAGTACTTC.

There are many counts of this clonotype. The rearrangement joins TRBV20-1 to TRBJ1-1, with unresolved D. CDR3 length: 13 residues. The V gene lost 2 bases and the J gene lost 0 bases, with 7 bases spanning the gap. CDR1 DFQATT and CDR2 SNEGSKA come from the germline V gene (reference sequence). CDR3 DNA: TGCAGTGCTAGACGGGGAATGAACACTGAAGCTTTCTTT. Its protein is CSARRGMNTEAFF.

This clonotype was detected only a few times. V is TRBV19 and J is TRBJ2-7, with D possibly being TRBD2 (6 bases). Trimming took off 4 bases at V and 6 bases at J, with 19 bases between the two ends. This CDR3 is built from 15 residues. The germline gives CDR1 LNHDA, CDR2 SQIVND (reference sequence). Here the CDR3 DNA reads TGTGCCAGTAGTACCCCCGGGACGGCGGGGCGCGAGCAGTACTTC. Translated: CASSTPGTAGREQYF.

The table lists this clonotype with many counts. The CDR3 DNA is TGCAGTGCTAGAGATTCGTCCGGCTCCTACGAGCAGTACTTC. Translating gives CSARDSSGSYEQYF. The chain recombines TRBV20-1 with TRBJ2-7; D is uncertain. Per the germline V gene, CDR1 is DFQATT and CDR2 is SNEGSKA (reference sequence). V was trimmed by 0 bases and J by 0 bases, leaving 9 bases between them. There are 14 residues in the CDR3.